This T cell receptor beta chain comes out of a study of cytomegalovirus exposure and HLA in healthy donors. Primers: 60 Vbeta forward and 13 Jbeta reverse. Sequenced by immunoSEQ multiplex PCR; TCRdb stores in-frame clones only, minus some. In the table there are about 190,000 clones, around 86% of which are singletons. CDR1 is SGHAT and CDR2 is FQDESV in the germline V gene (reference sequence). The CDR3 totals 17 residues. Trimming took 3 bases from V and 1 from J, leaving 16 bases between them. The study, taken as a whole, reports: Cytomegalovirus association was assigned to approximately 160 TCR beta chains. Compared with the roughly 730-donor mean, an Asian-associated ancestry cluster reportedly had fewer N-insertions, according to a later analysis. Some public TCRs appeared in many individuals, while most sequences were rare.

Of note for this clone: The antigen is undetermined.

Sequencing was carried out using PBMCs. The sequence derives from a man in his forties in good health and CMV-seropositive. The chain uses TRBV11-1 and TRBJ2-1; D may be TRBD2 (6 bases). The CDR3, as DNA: TGTGCCAGCAGCTTCTTCCTCCGGGACTCGTCCTACAATGAGCAGTTCTTC. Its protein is CASSFFLRDSSYNEQFF. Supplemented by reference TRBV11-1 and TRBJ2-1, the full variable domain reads EAEVAQSPRYKITEKSQAVAFWCDPISGHATLYWYRQILGQGPELLVQFQDESVVDDSQLPKDRFSAERLKGVDSTLKIQPAELGDSAMYLCASSFFLRDSSYNEQFFGPGTRLTVL.